This T cell receptor (beta chain) was recovered during a study of T cells in Graves' hyperthyroidism and ophthalmopathy. Amplification targeted TCR beta CDR3 regions from RNA transcripts. First-round RT-PCR of the TCR CDR3 relied on the HTBI primer set. TCRdb called the multiplex PCR reads again in MiXCR, with one record for every CDR3 protein. The sample has approximately 400,000 distinct CDR3 sequences, less than 20% seen once; the top ten hold approximately 14%. This clonotype was seen repeatedly, ten times or more. The CDR3 totals 18 residues. Germline V gene data show CDR1 as SGHRS and CDR2 as YFSETQ. J was trimmed by 2 bases and V by 3 bases; bases with no gene match: 7.

The rearrangement joins TRBV5-1 to TRBJ2-3; 15 positions match TRBD2. The clonotype comes from a woman younger than 35 with Graves' hyperthyroidism. Sequenced sample: blood. CDR3: CASSSGLAGGLYTDTQYF. The CDR3, as DNA: TGCGCCAGCAGCTCTGGACTAGCGGGAGGGCTCTACACAGATACGCAGTATTTT. Complete variable domain (other parts from reference TRBV5-1 and TRBJ2-3): KAGVTQTPRYLIKTRGQQVTLSCSPISGHRSVSWYQQTPGQGLQFLFEYFSETQRNKGNFPGRFSGRQFSNSRSEMNVSTLELGDSALYLCASSSGLAGGLYTDTQYFGPGTRLTVL.